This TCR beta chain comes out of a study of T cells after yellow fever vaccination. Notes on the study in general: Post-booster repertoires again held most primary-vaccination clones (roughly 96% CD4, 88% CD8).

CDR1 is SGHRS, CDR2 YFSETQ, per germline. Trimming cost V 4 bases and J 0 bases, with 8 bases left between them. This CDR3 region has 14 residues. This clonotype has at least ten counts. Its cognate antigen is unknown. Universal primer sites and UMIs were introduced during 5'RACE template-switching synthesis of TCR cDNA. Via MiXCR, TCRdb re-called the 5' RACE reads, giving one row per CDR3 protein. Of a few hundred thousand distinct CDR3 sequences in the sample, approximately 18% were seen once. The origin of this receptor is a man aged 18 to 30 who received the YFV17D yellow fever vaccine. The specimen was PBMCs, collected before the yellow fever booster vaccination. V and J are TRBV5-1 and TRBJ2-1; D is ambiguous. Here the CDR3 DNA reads TGCGCCAGCAGCCCCCAGCCCTCCTACAATGAGCAGTTCTTC. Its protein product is CASSPQPSYNEQFF.